This T cell receptor beta chain was identified in a study of T cell changes during pregnancy in multiple sclerosis. CDR1 is MNHNS, CDR2 SASEGT, per germline. Trimming took 1 base from V and 4 from J, leaving 22 bases between them. There are 19 residues in the CDR3. Clones were sequenced by immunoSEQ multiplex PCR, and TCRdb holds only the in-frame ones, with some missing. The table records some 39,000 clones, around nine tenths of them present only once. The clonotype originates from a female donor in good health, enrolled as a control in a pregnancy study. The specimen comprised CD4+ T cells from peripheral blood mononuclear cells, sampled in the third trimester of pregnancy. The J gene is TRBJ2-2, the V gene TRBV6-1; TRBD2 might be the D (7 bases). The DNA of the CDR3 is TGTGCCAGCAGTGAAGATTGGGAGGGGGGGCGGTGGGGCACCGGGGAGCTGTTTTTT. This encodes CASSEDWEGGRWGTGELFF.